The 24 T cell receptor beta chains below come from one sample, sequenced in a study of shared clonotypes between healthy human individuals. Positive CCR7 selection of CD45RO-negative cells yielded the naive CD8 cells, and terminally differentiated effector memory CD45RA+ cells were excluded. This table comes from immunoSEQ multiplex PCR, and its TCRdb copy is limited to in-frame clones, with some not included. The sample holds over 2 million clones, less than 95% seen once. The sample consisted of naive CD8+ T cells sorted from blood. The source of these receptors is a man aged 18 to 29 in good health.

The V gene is TRBV2, the J gene TRBJ2-5; D remains unclear. The length of the CDR3 is 14 residues. The germline V gene encodes CDR1 SNHLY and CDR2 FYNNEI. The V gene lost 3 bases and the J gene lost 0 bases, with 8 bases spanning the gap. CDR3 sequence (DNA): TGTGCCAGCAGTGAGTACGGGTACCAAGAGACCCAGTACTTC. This encodes CASSEYGYQETQYF.

The chain has TRBV5-1 and TRBJ1-2; possibly TRBD1 for D (6 bases). Deletions cut 0 bases from V and 8 bases from J, with 14 bases between. Germline assignment: CDR1 SGHRS and CDR2 YFSETQ. The CDR3 has 14 amino acids. This CDR3 reads CASSLVGASDGYTF. The CDR3 DNA reads TGCGCCAGCAGCTTGGTGGGGGCTAGTGACGGCTACACCTTC.

The V gene is TRBV15, the J gene TRBJ1-2; D ambiguous. The CDR3 totals 13 residues. Germline CDR1 reads LNHNV; CDR2 reads YYDKDF (reference sequence). V shed 7 bases and J shed 2 bases, with 11 bases lying between them. The CDR3 is CATMDQSNYGYTF. The CDR3 DNA reads TGTGCCACCATGGATCAGTCCAACTATGGCTACACCTTC.

This clone was seen once. Here the CDR3 reads CASSLLGTGGTDTQYF. The CDR3 DNA reads TGTGCCAGCAGCCTCCTGGGGACAGGGGGCACAGATACGCAGTATTTT. V is TRBV9 and J is TRBJ2-3; 10 bases are shared with TRBD1. CDR1 is SGDLS and CDR2 is YYNGEE in the germline V gene. V lost 4 bases and J lost 1; bases outside the gene matches: 6. This CDR3 spans 16 amino acids.

The chain uses TRBV7-6 and TRBJ2-7; tentatively, D is TRBD2 (5 bases). Germline V gives CDR1 SGHVS, CDR2 FNYEAQ. Deletions cut 5 bases from V and 1 base from J, with 12 bases between. The CDR3 consists of 14 residues. CDR3 in DNA: TGTGCCAGCAGCCCGAGGGTGAAGTCCTACGAGCAGTACTTC. This gives the protein CASSPRVKSYEQYF.

On this clone: The junction departs from the called germline gene at one end, perhaps through a read error. V usage is TRBV7-7 and J usage is TRBJ2-5; 11 bases are a match to TRBD2. CDR1 is SSHAT and CDR2 is FNYEAQ in the germline V gene (reference sequence). The CDR3 is made up of 18 amino acids. DNA for the CDR3: TGTGCTAGCAGCTTTCGGCTAGCGGGGGGCCCAGGGGAAGAGACCCAGTACTTC. Its translation: CASSFRLAGGPGEETQYF. The whole variable domain, filled in from reference TRBV7-7 and TRBJ2-5, reads GAGVSQSPRYKVTKRGQDVTLRCDPISSHATLYWYQQALGQGPEFLTYFNYEAQPDKSGLPSDRFSAERPEGSISTLTIQRTEQRDSAMYRCASSFRLAGGPGEETQYFGPGTRLLVL.

The chain uses TRBV5-8 and TRBJ2-2; tentatively, D is TRBD1 (5 bases). The V and J ends lost 0 bases and 5 bases respectively, with 8 bases between them. This CDR3 spans 14 amino acids. Per germline, CDR1 SGHTS and CDR2 YDEGEE. The CDR3: CASSLEAGTGELFF. In nucleotides, the CDR3 is TGTGCCAGCAGCTTGGAGGCAGGGACCGGGGAGCTGTTTTTT.

In the case of this clone: Other DNA sequences within the sample encode an identical CDR3. The CDR3 region is CASSVAGDTYEQYF. The CDR3 nucleotides are TGTGCCAGCAGCGTAGCGGGAGATACGTACGAGCAGTACTTC. The V call is TRBV9, the J call TRBJ2-7; tentative D call: TRBD2 (6 bases). Trimming pared 0 bases from V and 4 bases from J, leaving 11 bases between. The CDR3 consists of 14 residues. Germline assignment: CDR1 SGDLS and CDR2 YYNGEE.

The chain combines TRBV4-1 with TRBJ2-1; 15 bases fit TRBD2. Germline V CDR1 and CDR2: MGHRA, YSYEKL. This CDR3 has 17 amino acids. After removal of 3 bases from V and 7 bases from J, the junction contained 7 bases not matched to a gene. CDR3 DNA: TGCGCCAGCAGCCAGAGGACTAGCGGGGGGGCTCGGAATGAGCAGTTCTTC. Protein: CASSQRTSGGARNEQFF.

The chain has TRBV5-6 and TRBJ2-5; weak D call: TRBD1 (5 bases). CDR3 size: 14 residues. V lost 4 bases and J lost 0, with 10 bases in between. Germline CDR1 and CDR2: SGHDT and YYEEEE. CDR3 bases: TGTGCCAGCAGCGCGACAGCGTACCAAGAGACCCAGTACTTC. Its translation: CASSATAYQETQYF.

In the case of this clone: Additional DNA sequences in this sample encode the identical CDR3. The CDR3 here is CASSLLAGGTGELFF. CDR3 sequence (DNA): TGTGCCAGCAGCTTACTAGCGGGAGGGACCGGGGAGCTGTTTTTT. This rearrangement joins TRBV11-2 to TRBJ2-2, with TRBD2 matching 12 bases. The V gene's germline CDR1 is SGHAT and CDR2 FQNNGV. The ends lost 2 bases at V and 5 bases at J; junction bases unmatched: 0. This CDR3 region has 15 residues.

The V call is TRBV7-9, the J call TRBJ1-5; D is unclear. Germline CDR1 is SEHNR and CDR2 is FQNEAQ (reference sequence). The CDR3 consists of 12 residues. The ends were cut back, 2 bases at V and 9 bases at J, with 8 bases in the middle. The CDR3 protein is CASSLITGPQHF. The DNA of the CDR3 is TGTGCCAGCAGCTTAATAACCGGGCCCCAGCATTTT.

This chain joins TRBV7-6 and TRBJ2-2; maybe TRBD1 (5 bases). This CDR3 comprises 15 residues. The V end was cut by 1 base, the J end by 0 bases, with 6 bases between. Germline-derived CDR1 and CDR2 are SGHVS and FNYEAQ. The CDR3 DNA follows: TGTGCCAGCAGCTTAGGGACAACGAACACCGGGGAGCTGTTTTTT. It is translated as CASSLGTTNTGELFF.

On this clone itself: Other DNA sequences from this sample encode an identical CDR3 as well. The chain couples TRBV9 to TRBJ2-3, with 9 bases fitting TRBD2. Germline CDR1 reads SGDLS; CDR2 reads YYNGEE. V lost 3 bases to trimming and J lost 3 bases; unmatched junction nucleotides: 5. The CDR3 sequence is 15 residues long. The CDR3 loop reads CASSAGTSSTDTQYF. The CDR3 DNA reads TGTGCCAGCAGCGCCGGGACTAGCTCGACAGATACGCAGTATTTT.

This chain connects TRBV5-1 to TRBJ2-5, with 8 bases aligning to TRBD2. CDR1 and CDR2 from the germline V gene are SGHRS and YFSETQ. V gave up 2 bases and J gave up 1 base; unmatched junction bases: 4. The CDR3 runs 15 residues. DNA of the CDR3: TGCGCCAGCAGCTTTTGGACTAGCCCCCAAGAGACCCAGTACTTC. It codes for CASSFWTSPQETQYF.

This chain uses TRBV7-9 with TRBJ2-2; either TRBD1 or TRBD2 may supply D (5 bases each). The CDR3 runs to 17 residues. With 5 bases removed from V and 1 base from J, the gap between germline ends came to 17 bases. Germline V gene lookup returns CDR1 SEHNR and CDR2 FQNEAQ (reference sequence). The CDR3 nucleotides are TGTGCCAGCAGCCCCCCATCCGGGACGGTGAACACCGGGGAGCTGTTTTTT. Residues: CASSPPSGTVNTGELFF.

Details on this clone: In the same sample, other DNA sequences code for this CDR3. The J gene is TRBJ2-7, the V gene TRBV13; D gene unclear. Germline CDR1 and CDR2: PRHDT and FYEKMQ (reference sequence). V was pared by 0 bases and J by 4 bases, with 7 bases between. CDR3 length: 13 amino acids. Here the CDR3 DNA reads TGTGCCAGCAGCTTAGGCCGGGTGTACGAGCAGTACTTC. It translates to CASSLGRVYEQYF.

The gene calls are TRBV10-2 and TRBJ2-7; tentative D call: TRBD2 (6 bases). Germline CDR1 and CDR2: WSHSY and SAAADI. Trimming cost V 0 bases and J 6 bases, with 6 bases left between them. The CDR3 loop spans 12 amino acids. CDR3 DNA sequence: TGCGCCAGCAGTGAGTCCGGGAGCGAGCAGTACTTC. It yields the protein CASSESGSEQYF.

V is TRBV7-9 and J is TRBJ2-1; D gene uncertain. V lost 5 bases and J lost 12, with 17 bases in between. The CDR3 length is 13 residues. CDR1 is SEHNR, CDR2 FQNEAQ, per germline (reference sequence). The CDR3 coding sequence is TGTGCCAGCAGCCTACGAATTACACCTGGGCAGTTCTTC. Protein product: CASSLRITPGQFF.

The rearrangement joins TRBV6-5 to TRBJ1-6; a possible D gene is TRBD1 (5 bases). Germline V lookup: CDR1 MNHEY, CDR2 SVGAGI. V was shortened by 4 bases and J by 0 bases, with 10 bases between the two germline ends. The CDR3 length is 16 residues. CDR3 DNA sequence: TGTGCCAGCAGTTTGGGTGACAGCTCCTATAATTCACCCCTCCACTTT. It encodes CASSLGDSSYNSPLHF.

V is TRBV27 and J is TRBJ2-3, with 8 nucleotides matching TRBD1. The CDR3 runs 16 residues. The V segment lost 5 bases and the J segment 2 bases; nucleotides outside the gene matches: 9. CDR1 and CDR2 (germline): MNHEY, SMNVEV (reference sequence). The CDR3 reads CASSIGTGRATDTQYF. CDR3 coding DNA: TGTGCCAGCAGTATCGGGACAGGACGTGCCACAGATACGCAGTATTTT.

DNA for the CDR3: TGTGCCAGCAGCGACCCTAGCGGGGGGGGGCACGAGCAGTACTTC. This gives the protein CASSDPSGGGHEQYF. V gene TRBV13 combines with J gene TRBJ2-7; 12 positions agree with TRBD2. Germline-derived CDR1 and CDR2 are PRHDT and FYEKMQ (reference sequence). This CDR3 has 15 residues. V shed 5 bases, J shed 5 bases, and the junction held 7 bases outside the gene matches.

This chain's CDR3 is CASRGAGTGSNYGYTF. The CDR3 DNA reads TGTGCCAGCAGGGGAGCCGGGACAGGGTCGAACTATGGCTACACCTTC. The chain carries TRBV4-2 and TRBJ1-2; 9 bases align to TRBD1. CDR3 size: 16 residues. V trimming: 6 bases; J trimming: 2 bases; junction bases outside the gene matches: 10. CDR1 and CDR2 from the germline V gene are LGHNA and YNFKEQ.

The chain is built from TRBV4-1 and TRBJ1-5; a weak D match, TRBD1 (5 bases). Trimming cost V 0 bases and J 6 bases, with 9 bases left between them. Germline V gene data show CDR1 as MGHRA and CDR2 as YSYEKL. The CDR3 consists of 14 residues. The CDR3 coding sequence is TGCGCCAGCAGCCAAGATAAGGGGATTCAGCCCCAGCATTTT. Protein sequence: CASSQDKGIQPQHF.